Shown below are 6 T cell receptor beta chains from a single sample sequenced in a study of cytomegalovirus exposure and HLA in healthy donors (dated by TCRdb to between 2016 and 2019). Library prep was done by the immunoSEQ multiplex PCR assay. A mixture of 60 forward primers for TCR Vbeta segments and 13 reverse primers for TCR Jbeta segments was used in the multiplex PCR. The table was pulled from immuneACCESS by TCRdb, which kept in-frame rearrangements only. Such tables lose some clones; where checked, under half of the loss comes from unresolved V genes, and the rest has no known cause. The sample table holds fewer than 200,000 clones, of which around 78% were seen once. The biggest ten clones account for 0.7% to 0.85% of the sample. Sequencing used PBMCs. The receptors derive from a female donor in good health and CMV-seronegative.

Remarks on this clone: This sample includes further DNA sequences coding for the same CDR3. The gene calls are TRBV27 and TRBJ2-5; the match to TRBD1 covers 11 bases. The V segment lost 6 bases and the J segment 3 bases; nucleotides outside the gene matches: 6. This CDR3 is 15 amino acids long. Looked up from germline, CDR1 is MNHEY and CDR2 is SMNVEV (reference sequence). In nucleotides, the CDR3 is TGTGCCAGCAGCTCCCTGGGACAGGGGGAAGAGACCCAGTACTTC. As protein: CASSSLGQGEETQYF.

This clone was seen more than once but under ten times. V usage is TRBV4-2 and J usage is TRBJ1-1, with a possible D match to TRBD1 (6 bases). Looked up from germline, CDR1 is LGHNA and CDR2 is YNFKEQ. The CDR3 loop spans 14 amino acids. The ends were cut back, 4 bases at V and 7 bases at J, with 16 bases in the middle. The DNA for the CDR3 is TGTGCCAGCAGCCGAGTCGGACAGCAGCTTGAAGCTTTCTTT. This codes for CASSRVGQQLEAFF.

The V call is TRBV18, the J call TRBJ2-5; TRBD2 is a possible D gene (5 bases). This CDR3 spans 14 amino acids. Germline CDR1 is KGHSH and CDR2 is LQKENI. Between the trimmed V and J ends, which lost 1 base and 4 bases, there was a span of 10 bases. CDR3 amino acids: CASSPLAIGETQYF. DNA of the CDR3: TGTGCCAGCTCACCACTAGCGATCGGAGAGACCCAGTACTTC. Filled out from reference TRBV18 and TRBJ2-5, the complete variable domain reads NAGVMQNPRHLVRRRGQEARLRCSPMKGHSHVYWYRQLPEEGLKFMVYLQKENIIDESGMPKERFSAEFPKEGPSILRIQQVVRGDSAAYFCASSPLAIGETQYFGPGTRLLVL.

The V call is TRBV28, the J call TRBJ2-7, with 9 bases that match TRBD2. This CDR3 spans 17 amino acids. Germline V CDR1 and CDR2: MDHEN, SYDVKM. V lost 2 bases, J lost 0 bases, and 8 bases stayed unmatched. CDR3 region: CASSLTSGRIHSYEQYF. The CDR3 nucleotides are TGTGCCAGCAGTTTAACGAGCGGGAGGATCCACTCCTACGAGCAGTACTTC.

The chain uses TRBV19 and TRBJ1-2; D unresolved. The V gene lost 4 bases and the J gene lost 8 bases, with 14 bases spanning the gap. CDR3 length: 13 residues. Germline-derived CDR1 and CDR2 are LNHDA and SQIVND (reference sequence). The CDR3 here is CASSTRPSEGYTF. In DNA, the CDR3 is TGTGCCAGTAGTACCCGCCCTAGCGAAGGCTACACCTTC.

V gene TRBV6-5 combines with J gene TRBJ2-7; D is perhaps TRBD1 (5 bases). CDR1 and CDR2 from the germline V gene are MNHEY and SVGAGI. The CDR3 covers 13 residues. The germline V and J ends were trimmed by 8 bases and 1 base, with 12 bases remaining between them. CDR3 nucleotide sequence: TGTGCCAGCCAGGGCGCTGCTTCCTACGAGCAGTACTTC. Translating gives CASQGAASYEQYF.